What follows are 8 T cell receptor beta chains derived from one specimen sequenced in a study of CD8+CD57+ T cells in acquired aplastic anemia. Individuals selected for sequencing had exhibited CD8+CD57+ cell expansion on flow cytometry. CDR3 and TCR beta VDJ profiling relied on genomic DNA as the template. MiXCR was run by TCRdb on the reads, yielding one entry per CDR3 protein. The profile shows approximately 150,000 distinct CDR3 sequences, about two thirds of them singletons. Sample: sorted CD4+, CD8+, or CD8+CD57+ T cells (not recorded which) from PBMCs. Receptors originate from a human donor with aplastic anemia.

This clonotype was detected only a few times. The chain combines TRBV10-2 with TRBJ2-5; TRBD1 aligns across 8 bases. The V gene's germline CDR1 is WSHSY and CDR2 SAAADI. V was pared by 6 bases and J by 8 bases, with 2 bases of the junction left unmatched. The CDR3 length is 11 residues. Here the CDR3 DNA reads TGCGCCAGCAGCGGACAGGGCACCCAGTACTTC. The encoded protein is CASSGQGTQYF.

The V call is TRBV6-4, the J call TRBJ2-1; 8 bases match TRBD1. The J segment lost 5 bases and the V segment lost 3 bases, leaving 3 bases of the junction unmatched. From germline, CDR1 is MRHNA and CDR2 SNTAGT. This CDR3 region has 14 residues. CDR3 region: CASSEQGGNNEQFF. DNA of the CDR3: TGTGCCAGCAGTGAACAGGGGGGAAACAATGAGCAGTTCTTC.

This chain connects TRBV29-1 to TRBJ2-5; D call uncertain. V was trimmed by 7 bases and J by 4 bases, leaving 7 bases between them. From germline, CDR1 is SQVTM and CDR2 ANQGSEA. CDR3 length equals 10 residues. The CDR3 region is CSAASETQYF. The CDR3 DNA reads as TGCAGCGCGGCATCAGAGACCCAGTACTTC.

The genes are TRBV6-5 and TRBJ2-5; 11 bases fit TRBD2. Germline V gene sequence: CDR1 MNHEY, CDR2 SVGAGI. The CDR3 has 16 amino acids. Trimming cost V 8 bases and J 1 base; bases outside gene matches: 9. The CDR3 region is CASLGPSGGFQETQYF. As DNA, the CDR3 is TGTGCCAGCCTGGGGCCTAGCGGGGGGTTCCAAGAGACCCAGTACTTC.

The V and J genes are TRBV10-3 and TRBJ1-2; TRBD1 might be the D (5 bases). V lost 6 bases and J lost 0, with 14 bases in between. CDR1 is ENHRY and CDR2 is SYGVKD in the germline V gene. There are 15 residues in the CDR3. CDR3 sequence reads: CAISGGSLTNYGYTF. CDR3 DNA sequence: TGTGCCATCAGCGGGGGGAGCTTAACTAACTATGGCTACACCTTC.

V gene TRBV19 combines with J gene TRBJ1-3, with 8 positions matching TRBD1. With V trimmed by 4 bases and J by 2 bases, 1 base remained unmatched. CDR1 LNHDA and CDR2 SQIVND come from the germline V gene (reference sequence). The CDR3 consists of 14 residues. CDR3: CASSRTGPGNTIYF. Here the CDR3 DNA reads TGTGCCAGTAGTAGGACAGGGCCTGGAAACACCATATATTTT.

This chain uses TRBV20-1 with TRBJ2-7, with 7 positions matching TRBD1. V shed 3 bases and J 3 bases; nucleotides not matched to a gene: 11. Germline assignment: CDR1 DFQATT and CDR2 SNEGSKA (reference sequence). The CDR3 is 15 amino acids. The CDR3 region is CSASNNRGLDYEQYF. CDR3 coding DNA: TGCAGTGCTAGCAATAACAGGGGATTGGACTACGAGCAGTACTTC.

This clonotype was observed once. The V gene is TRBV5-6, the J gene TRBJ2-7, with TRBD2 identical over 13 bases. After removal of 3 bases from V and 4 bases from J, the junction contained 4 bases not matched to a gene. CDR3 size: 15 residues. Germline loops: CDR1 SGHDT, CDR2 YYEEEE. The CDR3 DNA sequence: TGTGCCAGCAGCTCTCCGGGACTAGCGGGATACGAGCAGTACTTC. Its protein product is CASSSPGLAGYEQYF.